A selection of T cell receptor beta chains follows, all from one sample in a study of blood T cell repertoires in COVID-19. Measured with immunoSEQ multiplex PCR; TCRdb has only the in-frame clones, and not every one. The sample holds roughly 230,000 clones, about nine tenths seen once. Sequenced input: PBMCs or T cells enriched from blood (not recorded which). The source is a man younger than 45 in a cohort exposed to, infected with or recovered from COVID-19 (not recorded which). CDR3s include the opening cysteine and the closing phenylalanine or tryptophan. The order of the fields is clone size, D gene, V gene, J gene, CDR3 protein, CDR3 DNA. D genes are given only for firm matches. The size entry is marked missing in some rows and otherwise reads once, few, many or a size class.

size: NA; D: TRBD2; V: TRBV7-3; J: TRBJ2-3; CDR3: CASSLAGGRTDTQYF; DNA: TGTGCCAGCAGCTTAGCGGGAGGGCGAACAGATACGCAGTATTTT
size: once; D: NA; V: TRBV27; J: TRBJ2-2; CDR3: CASSYRGELFF; DNA: TGTGCCAGCAGTTATCGCGGGGAGCTGTTTTTT
size: NA; D: NA; V: TRBV28; J: TRBJ1-4; CDR3: CASSFLSQGTVFF; DNA: TGTGCCAGCAGTTTTTTGTCTCAGGGGACGGTGTTTTTT
size: many; D: TRBD2; V: TRBV13; J: TRBJ2-1; CDR3: CASSLGRVRTSVGEQFF; DNA: TGTGCCAGCAGCTTAGGCCGAGTCAGGACTAGCGTGGGTGAGCAGTTCTTC
size: NA; D: TRBD2; V: TRBV28; J: TRBJ2-1; CDR3: CASSLGASGRVYNEQFF; DNA: TGTGCCAGCAGTTTAGGCGCTAGCGGGAGGGTCTACAATGAGCAGTTCTTC
size: NA; D: NA; V: TRBV5-4; J: TRBJ1-1; CDR3: CASSSTNYEAFF; DNA: TGTGCCAGCAGCTCGACAAATTATGAAGCTTTCTTT
size: NA; D: NA; V: TRBV15; J: TRBJ2-2; CDR3: CAISTHSLLTGELFF; DNA: TGTGCCATCTCAACCCACAGCCTTTTAACCGGGGAGCTGTTTTTT
size: NA; D: TRBD2; V: TRBV19; J: TRBJ2-5; CDR3: CASSTLSGSRAQYF; DNA: TGTGCCAGTAGTACGCTTAGCGGGAGTCGGGCCCAGTACTTC
size: NA; D: NA; V: TRBV11-2; J: TRBJ2-7; CDR3: CASSPLMGEASYEQYF; DNA: TGTGCCAGCAGTCCCTTAATGGGCGAAGCCTCCTACGAGCAGTACTTC
size: NA; D: NA; V: TRBV19; J: TRBJ2-1; CDR3: CASSTLAPGSYNEQFF; DNA: TGTGCCAGTAGTACCCTAGCGCCCGGCTCCTACAATGAGCAGTTCTTC
size: NA; D: NA; V: TRBV4-2; J: TRBJ2-1; CDR3: CASSQDRGQYNEQFF; DNA: TGTGCCAGCAGCCAAGACCGCGGACAGTACAATGAGCAGTTCTTC
size: many; D: NA; V: TRBV18; J: TRBJ2-7; CDR3: CASSPISLYEQYF; DNA: TGTGCCAGCTCACCAATCAGTCTCTACGAGCAGTACTTC
size: once; D: NA; V: TRBV5-1; J: TRBJ1-2; CDR3: CASSLQQNSYGYTF; DNA: TGCGCCAGCAGCTTGCAACAGAACAGTTATGGCTACACCTTC
size: NA; D: TRBD1; V: TRBV5-1; J: TRBJ1-4; CDR3: CASSLAPSATGGGTNEKLFF; DNA: TGCGCCAGCAGCTTGGCCCCCTCCGCGACAGGGGGGGGGACTAATGAAAAACTGTTTTTT
size: NA; D: NA; V: TRBV15; J: TRBJ1-4; CDR3: CATSKSPGGGEKLFF; DNA: TGTGCCACCAGCAAAAGTCCCGGGGGAGGAGAAAAACTGTTTTTT
size: few; D: NA; V: TRBV5-1; J: TRBJ2-2; CDR3: CASSFGGPGELFF; DNA: TGCGCCAGCAGCTTCGGGGGGCCCGGGGAGCTGTTTTTT
size: NA; D: TRBD2; V: TRBV2; J: TRBJ2-1; CDR3: CASSEKTGGPHNEQFF; DNA: TGTGCCAGCAGTGAGAAAACGGGAGGGCCCCACAATGAGCAGTTCTTC
size: NA; D: NA; V: TRBV4-3; J: TRBJ2-7; CDR3: CASSQETATAYEQYF; DNA: TGCGCCAGCAGCCAAGAAACCGCGACAGCATACGAGCAGTACTTC
size: NA; D: NA; V: TRBV5-6; J: TRBJ2-5; CDR3: CASSLFQETQYF; DNA: TGTGCCAGCAGCCTTTTCCAAGAGACCCAGTACTTC
size: NA; D: NA; V: TRBV7-9; J: TRBJ2-2; CDR3: CASSLTVAGELFF; DNA: TGTGCCAGCAGCTTAACGGTGGCCGGGGAGCTGTTTTTT
size: NA; D: NA; V: TRBV7-2; J: TRBJ2-7; CDR3: CASSLKTAYEQYF; DNA: TGTGCCAGCAGCTTAAAGACAGCCTACGAGCAGTACTTC
size: NA; D: TRBD1; V: TRBV3-1/TRBV3-2; J: TRBJ2-3; CDR3: CASSRLSRTGLTDTQYF; DNA: TGTGCCAGCAGCCGCCTTTCTAGGACAGGGCTCACAGATACGCAGTATTTT